Listed below are T cell receptor beta chains from one sample, sequenced in a study of cytomegalovirus exposure and HLA in healthy donors. Measured with immunoSEQ multiplex PCR; TCRdb has only the in-frame clones, and not every one. The sample contains about 89,000 clones, roughly 70% of which appear only once. Sequenced: PBMCs. Receptor source: a male donor in good health and CMV-seronegative. CDR3s include the opening cysteine and the closing phenylalanine or tryptophan. D genes are given only for firm matches. Not every row has a clone size; where given, it reads once, few, many or a size class.

V	J	D	size	DNA	CDR3
TRBV7-9	TRBJ2-7	TRBD2	.	TGTGCCAGCAGCTTAGGAGCGGGAGTAGGCGAGCAGTACTTC	CASSLGAGVGEQYF
TRBV28	TRBJ2-3	.	medium-sized	TGTGCCAGCAGTTTAATATCCCGGACAGTCACAGATACGCAGTATTTT	CASSLISRTVTDTQYF
TRBV5-1	TRBJ1-2	TRBD1	.	TGCGCCAGCAGCAGATTCGGACAGGGGGTTACTAACTATGGCTACACCTTC	CASSRFGQGVTNYGYTF
TRBV5-3	TRBJ2-2	TRBD2	.	TGTGCCAGAAGCTCGGGAGGCGGCACGAACACCGGGGAGCTGTTTTTT	CARSSGGGTNTGELFF
TRBV28	TRBJ1-1	.	.	TGTGCCACCATACTCCTCGTGCGGTTGGTAGCCACTGAAGCTTTCTTT	CATILLVRLVATEAFF
TRBV7-9	TRBJ1-4	TRBD1	.	TGTGCCAGCAAGGCGGACAGGGAATCCCTCCCCTTTAATGAAAAACTGTTTTTT	CASKADRESLPFNEKLFF
TRBV19	TRBJ2-1	TRBD2	.	TGTGCCAGTAGCGTGACAGGGGGGGGGACTAGCGGGAGCCATGAGCAGTTCTTC	CASSVTGGGTSGSHEQFF
TRBV28	TRBJ1-6	TRBD1	.	TGTGCCAGCAGTCCCACAGGGGGAGATTCACCCCTCCACTTT	CASSPTGGDSPLHF
TRBV10-3	TRBJ1-2	.	.	TGTGCCATCAGTGAAGGGGCAGGAGCCAATGGCTACACCTTC	CAISEGAGANGYTF
TRBV4-3	TRBJ2-7	.	.	TGCGCCAGCAGCCAAGAACCGCGGGGCCCCTACGAGCAGTACTTC	CASSQEPRGPYEQYF
TRBV7-8	TRBJ2-3	.	.	TGTGCCAGCAGCTTATACAGGGAGCTGGATACGCAGTATTTT	CASSLYRELDTQYF
TRBV5-4	TRBJ2-1	.	.	TGTGCCAGCAGCTCAACGGCGGTCGATGAGCAGTTCTTC	CASSSTAVDEQFF
TRBV18	TRBJ2-7	TRBD1	.	TGTGCCAGCTCACCGGACAGGGCCTCCTACGAGCAGTACTTC	CASSPDRASYEQYF
TRBV5-1	TRBJ1-6	TRBD1	.	TGCGCCAGCCGAGTAGTCACAGGGGATGCGTCACCCCTCCACTTT	CASRVVTGDASPLHF
TRBV27	TRBJ2-1	TRBD1	.	TGTGCCAGCAGTTCGACCGGGACAGGGAACAATGAGCAGTTCTTC	CASSSTGTGNNEQFF
TRBV5-1	TRBJ2-7	.	.	TGCGCCAGCAGCCTAACGACGAGGGGGTTCCACGAGCAGTACTTC	CASSLTTRGFHEQYF
TRBV18	TRBJ2-7	.	.	TGTGCCAGCTCACCGACCCAGGGATACGAGCAGTACTTC	CASSPTQGYEQYF
TRBV5-6	TRBJ2-5	TRBD2	.	TGTGCCAGCAGCTTGGCACTAGCGGGAGTCATTAGGGAGACCCAGTACTTC	CASSLALAGVIRETQYF
TRBV4-2	TRBJ2-1	.	.	TGTGCCAGCGCCACCGACCAGGGATCCTACAATGAGCAGTTCTTC	CASATDQGSYNEQFF
TRBV29-1	TRBJ1-3	TRBD1	.	TGCAGCGTCGTAGGGACAGAGAGCTCTGGAAACACCATATATTTT	CSVVGTESSGNTIYF
TRBV15	TRBJ2-1	TRBD2	.	TGTGCCACCAGCAGAGAGTTTGGTCTAGCGGGCTACAATGAGCAGTTCTTC	CATSREFGLAGYNEQFF
TRBV5-1	TRBJ2-5	.	many	TGCGCCAGCAGCTTGGTGGGCAGGGCCCAAGAGACCCAGTACTTC	CASSLVGRAQETQYF
TRBV7-6	TRBJ2-3	.	few	TGTGCCAGCAGCTTAGCGGCGGGTTCCCCGACGACCCGGGACTTTAATACGCAGTATTTT	CASSLAAGSPTTRDFNTQYF
TRBV29-1	TRBJ1-5	TRBD1	.	TGCAGCGTCCGGACAGGGCACAATCAGCCCCAGCATTTT	CSVRTGHNQPQHF
TRBV9	TRBJ2-1	.	few	TGTGCCAGCAGCGTAGGAGGACTGGCATACAATGAGCAGTTCTTC	CASSVGGLAYNEQFF
TRBV7-2	TRBJ2-5	.	.	TGTGCCAGCAGCTTACAGGGGCGTGGAGAGACCCAGTACTTC	CASSLQGRGETQYF
TRBV4-2	TRBJ2-7	.	few	TGTGCCAGCAGCCAAGATCCTGGCCCCTACGAGCAGTACTTC	CASSQDPGPYEQYF
TRBV11-3	TRBJ2-2	TRBD2	.	TGTGCCAGCAGCTTAGAAGGAAGGGGGCTAGCGGGACTCACCGGGGAGCTGTTTTTT	CASSLEGRGLAGLTGELFF
TRBV7-9	TRBJ1-6	.	.	TGTGCCAGCAGCTTAGCTTCTGCGGGCAGGGGCTACTATAATTCACCCCTCCACTTT	CASSLASAGRGYYNSPLHF
TRBV5-1	TRBJ2-7	TRBD1	.	TGTGCCAGCAAACGGACAGGGGATATCTACGAGCAGTACTTC	CASKRTGDIYEQYF
TRBV28	TRBJ2-3	.	.	TGTGCCAGCAGTTTTAGTACGGGGGGCCCTACGGGCACAGATACGCAGTATTTT	CASSFSTGGPTGTDTQYF
TRBV6-6	TRBJ2-2	TRBD2	.	TGTGCCAGCAGTTACGGCGGGGGTTCTGCCGGGGAGCTGTTTTTT	CASSYGGGSAGELFF
TRBV27	TRBJ2-3	TRBD1	.	TGTGCCAGCAGTTTAGAGGGACAGGGGTTTACTTTAAGCACAGATACGCAGTATTTT	CASSLEGQGFTLSTDTQYF
TRBV5-6	TRBJ1-6	.	.	TGTGCCAGCAGCTTGGGAGATAGAAACTCCTATAATTCACCCCTCCACTTT	CASSLGDRNSYNSPLHF
TRBV28	TRBJ2-2	.	.	TGTGCCAGCAGCTACAGGGTAAACACCGGGGAGCTGTTTTTT	CASSYRVNTGELFF
TRBV7-2	TRBJ2-1	.	.	TGTGCCAGCAGCTCAGGGGGGACTGGGGCCGCGAATGAGCAGTTCTTC	CASSSGGTGAANEQFF
TRBV7-3	TRBJ2-2	TRBD1	.	TGTGCCAGCAGCCCGGACAGGCCGCCCTTGGCCGGGGAGCTGTTTTTT	CASSPDRPPLAGELFF
TRBV5-4	TRBJ2-7	.	.	TGTGCCAGCAGCCGCCCGGCGGGCGGATCATCTATCGAGCAGTACTTC	CASSRPAGGSSIEQYF
TRBV7-6	TRBJ2-7	.	.	TGTGCCAGCAGCTCTCAGCGGGCGATCTCCTACGAGCAGTACTTC	CASSSQRAISYEQYF
TRBV15	TRBJ2-5	.	.	TGTGCCACCAGCATCCGACCGGACATCCAAGAGACCCAGTACTTC	CATSIRPDIQETQYF
TRBV6-6	TRBJ1-1	TRBD1	.	TGTGCCAGCAGTTACCCGGGACAGTCAGGTGACGACGGGGCTTTCTTT	CASSYPGQSGDDGAFF
TRBV25-1	TRBJ1-3	.	.	TGTGCCAGCAGTAGGGGGTCGAGCTCTGGAAACACCATATATTTT	CASSRGSSSGNTIYF
TRBV9	TRBJ2-1	.	.	TGTGCCAGCAGCGTAGGGGTGGTGGCGGCCGTCCGGTCGGCCTACAATGAGCAGTTCTTC	CASSVGVVAAVRSAYNEQFF
TRBV19	TRBJ1-5	.	.	TGTGCCAGTAGTATCGCCCAGATGGCCCGGGGGTCGCCCCAGCATTTT	CASSIAQMARGSPQHF
TRBV4-1	TRBJ1-4	TRBD1	.	TGCGCCAGCAGCCGCGGGACAGTTAATGAAAAACTGTTTTTT	CASSRGTVNEKLFF
TRBV14	TRBJ1-5	TRBD1	.	TGTGCCAGCAGCCTACAGGGGGATCAGCCCCAGCATTTT	CASSLQGDQPQHF
TRBV28	TRBJ1-2	.	.	TGTGCCAGCAGTTTAGGGGGGACCTATGGCTACACCTTC	CASSLGGTYGYTF
TRBV7-6	TRBJ2-1	.	.	TGTGCCAGCAGCTTAGCGAGGACTCGGAACAATGAGCAGTTCTTC	CASSLARTRNNEQFF
TRBV5-1	TRBJ1-2	.	.	TGCGCCAGCAGCTTGGCTCTCATGAGGGATGGCTACACCTTC	CASSLALMRDGYTF
TRBV15	TRBJ1-1	.	few	TGTGCCACCAGCAGAGATCGGGGAGAGAACACTGAAGCTTTCTTT	CATSRDRGENTEAFF
TRBV29-1	TRBJ2-7	TRBD2	once	TGCAGCGTGAAAGTAGCGGGAGGAATCCGCTACGAGCAGTACTTC	CSVKVAGGIRYEQYF
TRBV19	TRBJ1-1	.	once	TGTGCCAGTACTTTGGGCAGGGTGAACACTGAAGCTTTCTTT	CASTLGRVNTEAFF
TRBV9	TRBJ2-1	.	few	TGTGCCAGCAGTCCTAGCTCCTACAATGAGCAGTTCTTC	CASSPSSYNEQFF
TRBV7-9	TRBJ1-2	TRBD1	.	TGTGCCAGCAGCGGGCGGACAGGCATATATGGCTACACCTTC	CASSGRTGIYGYTF